This TCR beta chain stems from a study of beta chain features in type 1 diabetes. Study-level background: Age, gender, cell numbers and subset yield matched between patients and controls.

Populations obtained by sorting all exceeded 95% purity. Expressed TCRB transcripts were sequenced because the entire RNA isolate underwent reverse transcription. Method: immunoSEQ multiplex PCR; TCRdb's copy keeps in-frame clones and lacks some. The table lists approximately 120,000 clones, under 40% of them singletons, with roughly 0.064% in the top ten. Between the trimmed V and J ends, which lost 3 bases and 6 bases, there was a span of 17 bases. This CDR3 spans 15 amino acids. Germline loops: CDR1 SEHNR, CDR2 FQNEAQ (reference sequence). The chain is built from TRBV7-9 and TRBJ1-2, with D perhaps matching TRBD1 (5 bases). This clonotype was sampled from a young woman in good health. Sequenced input: stem cell memory CD4+ T cells from blood. The CDR3 region has the DNA TGTGCCAGCAGCTTTGGGGCCCTTACAATCCATGGCTACACCTTC. It specifies CASSFGALTIHGYTF. The complete variable domain, with remaining parts taken from reference TRBV7-9 and TRBJ1-2, reads DTGVSQNPRHKITKRGQNVTFRCDPISEHNRLYWYRQTLGQGPEFLTYFQNEAQLEKSRLLSDRFSAERPKGSFSTLEIQRTEQGDSAMYLCASSFGALTIHGYTFGSGTRLTVV.